The 23 T cell receptor beta chains below were found in one sample sequenced in a study of cytomegalovirus exposure and HLA in healthy donors. A multiplex PCR was run with 60 Vbeta primers and 13 Jbeta primers. Assay used: immunoSEQ multiplex PCR; TCRdb lists only in-frame clones, some missing. The sample is made up of approximately 170,000 clones, and the top ten hold about 0.8% of it. The sequenced material came from PBMCs. The source of these receptors is a woman younger than 35 in good health and CMV-seropositive.

The chain uses TRBV6-4 and TRBJ2-1; TRBD2 matches 8 bases. CDR3 length equals 15 residues. CDR1 and CDR2 (germline): MRHNA, SNTAGT. Losses at the gene ends were 5 bases for V and 4 bases for J; bases not matched to a gene: 7. The CDR3 DNA reads as TGTGCCAGCAGTTCAACTAGCGGAGGATACAATGAGCAGTTCTTC. It is translated as CASSSTSGGYNEQFF.

The chain has TRBV6-5 and TRBJ1-1; D is perhaps TRBD1 (5 bases). V was cut by 2 bases and J by 1 base, with 11 bases left in between. Germline lookup yields CDR1 MNHEY and CDR2 SVGAGI. The CDR3 totals 15 residues. CDR3 amino acids: CASSYSRVGNTEAFF. The CDR3 DNA is TGTGCCAGCAGTTACAGCAGGGTTGGGAACACTGAAGCTTTCTTT.

The chain employs TRBV27 and TRBJ2-7; 8 positions match TRBD2. V lost 2 bases to trimming and J lost 3 bases; unmatched junction nucleotides: 6. The CDR3 runs 15 residues. CDR1 is MNHEY and CDR2 is SMNVEV in the germline V gene (reference sequence). CDR3 protein: CASSLRGGIFYEQYF. In DNA, the CDR3 is TGTGCCAGCAGTTTACGGGGGGGGATTTTCTACGAGCAGTACTTC.

The chain links TRBV4-1 to TRBJ2-7; possible D gene TRBD2, 5 bases. The CDR3 is 14 amino acids. Looked up from germline, CDR1 is MGHRA and CDR2 is YSYEKL. The V and J ends lost 1 base and 1 base respectively, with 8 bases between them. The CDR3 bases are TGCGCCAGCAGCCAAGTTGGAGGTTCCTACGAGCAGTACTTC. Its protein product is CASSQVGGSYEQYF.

This sequence joins TRBV7-3 and TRBJ2-5; TRBD1 is a possible D gene (6 bases). The CDR3 contains 15 residues. Germline V lookup: CDR1 SGHTA, CDR2 FQGTGA. Trimming removed 3 bases from V and 2 bases from J, with 13 bases in between. The CDR3: CASSLGALSQETQYF. The CDR3 DNA reads as TGTGCCAGCAGCTTGGGGGCACTATCGCAAGAGACCCAGTACTTC.

This CDR3 is CASSLSSPAGYNEQFF. In nucleotides, the CDR3 is TGTGCCAGCAGTTTAAGTAGCCCGGCGGGGTACAATGAGCAGTTCTTC. The chain employs TRBV27 and TRBJ2-1; D is possibly TRBD2 (6 bases). The germline gives CDR1 MNHEY, CDR2 SMNVEV (reference sequence). This CDR3 contains 16 residues. V lost 2 bases and J lost 4, with 15 bases in between.

The genes are TRBV5-1 and TRBJ1-5; D gene uncertain. V dropped 4 bases and J dropped 9 bases, with 17 bases sitting between them. CDR3 length: 14 amino acids. CDR1 and CDR2 from the germline V gene are SGHRS and YFSETQ. This CDR3 is CASSPESLGGPQHF. The CDR3 coding sequence is TGCGCCAGCAGCCCCGAGAGTCTTGGAGGGCCCCAGCATTTT.

The V gene is TRBV30, the J gene TRBJ1-2, with D perhaps matching TRBD1 (6 bases). With 2 bases removed from V and 8 bases from J, the gap between germline ends came to 15 bases. Germline CDR1 is GTSNPN and CDR2 is SVGIG (reference sequence). The CDR3 totals 13 residues. The CDR3 here is CAWSRGQGQGYTF. CDR3 nucleotides: TGTGCCTGGAGTCGCGGGCAGGGGCAAGGCTACACCTTC.

The J gene is TRBJ2-5, the V gene TRBV5-1, with 10 bases aligning to TRBD1. CDR3 length: 16 amino acids. V shed 1 base, J shed 2 bases, and the junction held 5 bases outside the gene matches. Germline lookup yields CDR1 SGHRS and CDR2 YFSETQ. This chain's CDR3 is CASSLWGQGRQETQYF. DNA for the CDR3: TGCGCCAGCAGCTTGTGGGGACAGGGGCGTCAAGAGACCCAGTACTTC.

The V and J genes are TRBV11-1 and TRBJ2-6; 9 nucleotides align to TRBD1. The CDR3 is 19 amino acids. The germline gives CDR1 SGHAT, CDR2 FQDESV (reference sequence). Trimming cost V 5 bases and J 1 base; bases outside gene matches: 12. The CDR3, as DNA: TGTGCCAGCAGCCCCCGGACAGGGGTTGGAATTTCTGGGGCCAACGTCCTGACTTTC. Amino acids: CASSPRTGVGISGANVLTF.

This chain links TRBV11-3 with TRBJ2-7; possibly TRBD2 for D (6 bases). The CDR3 loop spans 14 amino acids. The V end lost 3 bases, the J end lost 5 bases, and 14 bases lay between the germline ends. Germline V CDR1 and CDR2: SGHNT, YENEEA. This CDR3 is CASSLRAGTNEQYF. The CDR3 bases are TGTGCCAGCAGCTTGCGTGCGGGGACCAACGAGCAGTACTTC.

V usage is TRBV2 and J usage is TRBJ1-3; D is unclear. From germline, CDR1 is SNHLY and CDR2 FYNNEI. This CDR3 spans 14 amino acids. Between the trimmed V and J ends, which lost 5 bases and 4 bases, there was a span of 12 bases. CDR3 sequence: CASSSLDPGNTIYF. Written as DNA, the CDR3 is TGTGCCAGCAGTAGCCTAGACCCCGGAAACACCATATATTTT.

J is TRBJ1-1 and V is TRBV9; TRBD1 matches 8 bases. Unmatched junction bases numbered 3, after V lost 3 bases and J lost 8 bases. CDR3 length equals 12 residues. Germline V gene sequence: CDR1 SGDLS, CDR2 YYNGEE. CDR3 sequence: CASSGRDREAFF. In DNA, the CDR3 is TGTGCCAGCAGCGGCCGGGACAGGGAAGCTTTCTTT.

The V gene is TRBV4-1, the J gene TRBJ2-3; TRBD2 agrees at 9 bases. Germline CDR1 is MGHRA and CDR2 is YSYEKL. This CDR3 comprises 16 residues. Trimming took 1 base from V and 4 from J; bases not matched to a gene: 6. As DNA, the CDR3 is TGCGCCAGCAGCCAAGGCGGGCGGGGGGGCTCAGATACGCAGTATTTT. It encodes CASSQGGRGGSDTQYF.

A note on this clone: One end of the junction fails to match germline, which may point to a read error. The chain has TRBV5-6 and TRBJ2-7; D perhaps matches TRBD1 (6 bases). CDR1 and CDR2 from the germline V gene are SGHDT and YYEEEE. This CDR3 region has 14 residues. The CDR3 DNA follows: TGTGCCAGCAGTTACAGGGTCCTCTCCAACGAGCAGTACTTC. It yields the protein CASSYRVLSNEQYF.

The chain is built from TRBV9 and TRBJ1-6; TRBD1 matches 9 bases. Germline assignment: CDR1 SGDLS and CDR2 YYNGEE. After removal of 4 bases from V and 9 bases from J, the junction contained 11 bases not matched to a gene. CDR3 length equals 16 residues. CDR3 protein: CASSPRGQGSSSPLHF. As DNA, the CDR3 is TGTGCCAGCAGCCCCCGGGGACAGGGATCCTCTTCACCCCTCCACTTT.

The chain carries TRBV5-1 and TRBJ1-1; perhaps TRBD1 as D (5 bases). Germline V gene data show CDR1 as SGHRS and CDR2 as YFSETQ. CDR3 length: 14 amino acids. V was pared by 1 base and J by 3 bases, with 10 bases between. CDR3 amino acids: CASSLKGKDTEAFF. CDR3 DNA: TGCGCCAGCAGCTTGAAGGGGAAGGACACTGAAGCTTTCTTT.

The rearrangement uses TRBV10-3 and TRBJ2-1, with TRBD1 as a possible D gene (5 bases). The ends were cut back, 11 bases at V and 3 bases at J, with 11 bases in the middle. The CDR3 is 12 amino acids. The V gene's germline CDR1 is ENHRY and CDR2 SYGVKD. DNA for the CDR3: TGTGCCTCGCAAGGGGTCTACAATGAGCAGTTCTTC. It yields the protein CASQGVYNEQFF.

This rearrangement joins TRBV28 to TRBJ2-5, with 8 bases matching TRBD2. The J call may be faulty, since TRBJ2-7 better matches the DNA end. Germline V CDR1 and CDR2: MDHEN, SYDVKM. CDR3 length: 15 residues. CDR3 region: CASISLERERFEQYF. For the CDR3, the DNA is TGTGCCAGCATTAGTCTAGAGCGGGAGCGCTTCGAGCAGTACTTC.

The rearrangement joins TRBV2 to TRBJ1-1, with TRBD1 matching 9 bases. This CDR3 is built from 16 residues. Germline-derived CDR1 and CDR2 are SNHLY and FYNNEI. V was clipped by 2 bases and J by 0 bases; unmatched bases: 4. The DNA for the CDR3 is TGTGCCAGCAGTGAAAGGGGGACAGGGATGAACACTGAAGCTTTCTTT. Its translation: CASSERGTGMNTEAFF.

The CDR3: CASSATSGHTDTQYF. The CDR3 coding sequence is TGCGCCAGCAGCGCAACTAGCGGCCACACAGATACGCAGTATTTT. This chain uses TRBV5-1 with TRBJ2-3; 8 bases align to TRBD2. Germline trimming cut 4 bases from V and 2 bases from J; bases unmatched to any gene: 6. CDR1 is SGHRS, CDR2 YFSETQ, per germline. The CDR3 totals 15 residues.

The chain couples TRBV5-4 to TRBJ1-1; D is undetermined. Trimming removed 4 bases from V and 4 bases from J, with 17 bases in between. The CDR3 consists of 15 residues. CDR1 is SGHNT and CDR2 is YYREEE in the germline V gene (reference sequence). The CDR3 spells CASSRPLGLVTEAFF. The CDR3 region has the DNA TGTGCCAGCAGCCGCCCTTTAGGACTCGTCACTGAAGCTTTCTTT.

The chain recombines TRBV4-1 with TRBJ1-6; a possible D gene is TRBD1 (5 bases). Trimming cost V 3 bases and J 10 bases, with 22 bases left between them. CDR1 and CDR2 (germline): MGHRA, YSYEKL. The CDR3 length is 17 residues. The CDR3: CASSQDTRVTSTSPLHF. Here the CDR3 DNA reads TGCGCCAGCAGCCAGGATACCAGGGTAACCTCGACGTCACCCCTCCACTTT.